There are a few counts of the clone carrying this T cell receptor beta chain. Germline V gene data show CDR1 as MDHEN and CDR2 as SYDVKM. V lost 3 bases to trimming and J lost 14 bases, with 14 bases between them. The length of the CDR3 is 12 residues. The source of the sample is a study of cytomegalovirus exposure and HLA in healthy donors. It was with 60 Vbeta and 13 Jbeta primers that the PCR ran. Profiled with immunoSEQ multiplex PCR; TCRdb holds only in-frame clones, not every one. Of over 150,000 clones listed, 79% are singletons. The sample was PBMCs. This sequence originates from a man aged 35-49 years in good health and CMV-seronegative. The chain employs TRBV28 and TRBJ1-5, with D uncertain. The CDR3 bases are TGTGCCAGCAGTTTCCAAACCTTAGCCGAGCATTTT. Translating it yields CASSFQTLAEHF.